These 8 T cell receptor beta chains share one sample of origin, sequenced in a study of blood T cells in healthy people across ages. Sample-barcoded 5' priming and a J-beta primer mix drove a second PCR of about 6 to 12 cycles. In TCRdb, the 5' RACE reads were re-called with MiXCR into one record per CDR3 protein. Of 800,000 to 950,000 distinct CDR3 sequences in the sample, 25% to 35% were seen once. This sample was shared with a second study, whose subject was T cells of mothers and their children.

The sample comprised blood. The receptors were gathered from a middle-aged woman in good health.

V and J are TRBV12-3 or TRBV12-4 and TRBJ2-3; D is unresolved. Trimming left V 4 bases short and J 15 bases short, with 26 bases between. The CDR3 has 15 residues. CDR3 residues: CASSSPPISTDVQYF. In nucleotides, the CDR3 is TGTGCCAGCAGTTCCCCTCCCATCAGTACAGATGTGCAATATTTT.

This clonotype was detected a few times. The CDR3 region is CSARVATVSNQPQHF. In DNA form, the CDR3 reads TGCAGTGCTAGAGTGGCGACGGTTAGCAATCAGCCCCAGCATTTT. The chain links TRBV20-1 to TRBJ1-5; D is uncertain. This CDR3 contains 15 residues. CDR1 is DFQATT, CDR2 SNEGSKA, per germline (reference sequence). V lost 1 base and J 0 bases, leaving 10 bases between the germline ends.

This clonotype was counted ten times or more. The chain uses TRBV20-1 and TRBJ2-7; D is tentatively TRBD1 or TRBD2 (5 bases each). Per the germline V gene, CDR1 is DFQATT and CDR2 is SNEGSKA (reference sequence). V dropped 4 bases and J dropped 5 bases, with 18 bases sitting between them. The CDR3 sequence is 14 residues long. CDR3 nucleotides: TGCAGTGCTAAACCGGGACGACGCTGGAACGAGCAGTACTTC. It codes for CSAKPGRRWNEQYF.

Points on this clonotype: A much larger clone is a single base away; this may be a read error. This chain joins TRBV29-1 and TRBJ1-2, with D perhaps TRBD1 (5 bases). Germline CDR1 and CDR2: SQVTM and ANQGSEA. The CDR3 length is 15 residues. In DNA, the CDR3 is TGCAGCGTTGAAGATCTTGTGGGGACTAACTATGACTACACCTTC. It translates to CSVEDLVGTNYDYTF.

The chain employs TRBV12-3 or TRBV12-4 and TRBJ2-1, with TRBD2 identical over 8 bases. The trim removed 6 bases at V and 4 bases at J, leaving 8 bases unmatched. The CDR3 covers 15 residues. CDR3 coding DNA: TGTGCCAGCAGAAGTCCGGGGGGGGTTTACAATGAGCAGTTCTTC. This sequence encodes CASRSPGGVYNEQFF.

The rearrangement joins TRBV7-3 to TRBJ1-2; D remains unclear. V shed 4 bases and J shed 2 bases, with 5 bases lying between them. The CDR3 has 12 residues. Germline values: CDR1 SGHTA, CDR2 FQGTGA. The CDR3 reads CASSYNNYGYTF. The CDR3 DNA reads TGTGCCAGCAGCTACAACAACTATGGCTACACCTTC.

This clonotype occurred many times. V usage is TRBV5-1 and J usage is TRBJ2-1, with unresolved D. Germline lookup yields CDR1 SGHRS and CDR2 YFSETQ. Trimming left V 0 bases short and J 8 bases short, with 12 bases between. CDR3 length: 14 residues. This CDR3 reads CASSLDDQRDEQFF. In DNA, the CDR3 is TGCGCCAGCAGCTTGGATGACCAGCGCGATGAGCAGTTCTTC.

The V gene is TRBV28, the J gene TRBJ2-5; D remains ambiguous. Germline V gene sequence: CDR1 MDHEN, CDR2 SYDVKM. The CDR3 has 12 residues. Trimming stripped 6 bases from V and 2 bases from J, with 7 bases between. In DNA form, the CDR3 reads TGTGCCAGCAGAGAACAACAAGAGACCCAGTACTTC. Protein sequence: CASREQQETQYF.